This TCR beta chain comes out of a study of CD8+CD57+ T cells in acquired aplastic anemia. In the study overall: Recorded DNA amounts for sorted CD4+ and CD8+ cells had an average of approximately 3.2 ug.

Previously, flow cytometry had revealed CD8+CD57+ cell expansion in the patients chosen for sequencing. The V segment lost 4 bases and the J segment 2 bases; nucleotides outside the gene matches: 4. The germline V gene has CDR1 MRHNA and CDR2 SNTAGT. This CDR3 contains 14 residues. Findings and limits, study-wide: In common between the patients and the controls were twenty-nine CD8+ CDR3 sequences.

This clonotype was counted at least ten times. Its antigen is not known. It was genomic DNA that served as the template for profiling TCR beta VDJ and CDR3. In TCRdb, the reads were re-called with MiXCR into one record per CDR3 protein. The table shows 150,000 to 180,000 distinct CDR3 sequences, with just over 50% occurring only once. The sequenced sample consisted of sorted CD4+, CD8+, or CD8+CD57+ T cells (not recorded which) from PBMCs. This chain uses TRBV6-4 with TRBJ1-1, with 7 bases aligning to TRBD1. This receptor was identified in a human donor with aplastic anemia. The CDR3: CASSAGDSNTEAFF. As DNA, the CDR3 is TGTGCCAGCAGTGCAGGGGACAGCAACACTGAAGCTTTCTTT.